This T cell receptor beta chain was found in a study of glioma-infiltrating T cells after dendritic cell vaccination. Study-wide points: Only a small number of patients had complete blood and tumor samples. Higher TCR clonality did not directly relate to longer survival.

Comment on this clone: Its antigen is still unknown.

CDR1 is LNHDA, CDR2 SQIVND, per germline (reference sequence). This CDR3 is built from 16 residues. Losses at the gene ends were 4 bases for V and 3 bases for J; bases not matched to a gene: 4. Profiled with immunoSEQ multiplex PCR; TCRdb holds only in-frame clones, not every one. The sample includes tens of thousands of clones, 85% of them seen just once. V and J are TRBV19 and TRBJ2-7, with TRBD2 matching over 15 bases. The sequenced sample was blood, obtained before dendritic cell vaccination. The source of this sequence is a human donor with glioblastoma. In nucleotides, the CDR3 is TGTGCCAGTAGTACCGGACTAGCGGGGGGGATCTACGAGCAGTACTTC. As protein: CASSTGLAGGIYEQYF.